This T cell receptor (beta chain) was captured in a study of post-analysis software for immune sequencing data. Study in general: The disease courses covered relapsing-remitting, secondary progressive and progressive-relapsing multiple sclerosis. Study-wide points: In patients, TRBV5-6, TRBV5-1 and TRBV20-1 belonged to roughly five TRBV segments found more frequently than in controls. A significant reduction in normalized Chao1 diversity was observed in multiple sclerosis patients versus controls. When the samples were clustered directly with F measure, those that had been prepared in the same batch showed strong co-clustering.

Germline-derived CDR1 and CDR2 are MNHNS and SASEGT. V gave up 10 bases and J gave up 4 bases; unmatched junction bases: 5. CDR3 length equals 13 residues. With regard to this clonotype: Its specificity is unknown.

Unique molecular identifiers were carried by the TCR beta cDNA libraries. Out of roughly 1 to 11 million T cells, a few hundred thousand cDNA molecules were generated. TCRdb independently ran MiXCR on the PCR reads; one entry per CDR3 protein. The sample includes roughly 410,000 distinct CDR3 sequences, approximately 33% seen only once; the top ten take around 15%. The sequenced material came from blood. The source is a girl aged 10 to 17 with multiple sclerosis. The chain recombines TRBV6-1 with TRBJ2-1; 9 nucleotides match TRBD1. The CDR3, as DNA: TGTGCCAACAGGGGGCCCTCATACAATGAGCAGTTCTTC. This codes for CANRGPSYNEQFF.